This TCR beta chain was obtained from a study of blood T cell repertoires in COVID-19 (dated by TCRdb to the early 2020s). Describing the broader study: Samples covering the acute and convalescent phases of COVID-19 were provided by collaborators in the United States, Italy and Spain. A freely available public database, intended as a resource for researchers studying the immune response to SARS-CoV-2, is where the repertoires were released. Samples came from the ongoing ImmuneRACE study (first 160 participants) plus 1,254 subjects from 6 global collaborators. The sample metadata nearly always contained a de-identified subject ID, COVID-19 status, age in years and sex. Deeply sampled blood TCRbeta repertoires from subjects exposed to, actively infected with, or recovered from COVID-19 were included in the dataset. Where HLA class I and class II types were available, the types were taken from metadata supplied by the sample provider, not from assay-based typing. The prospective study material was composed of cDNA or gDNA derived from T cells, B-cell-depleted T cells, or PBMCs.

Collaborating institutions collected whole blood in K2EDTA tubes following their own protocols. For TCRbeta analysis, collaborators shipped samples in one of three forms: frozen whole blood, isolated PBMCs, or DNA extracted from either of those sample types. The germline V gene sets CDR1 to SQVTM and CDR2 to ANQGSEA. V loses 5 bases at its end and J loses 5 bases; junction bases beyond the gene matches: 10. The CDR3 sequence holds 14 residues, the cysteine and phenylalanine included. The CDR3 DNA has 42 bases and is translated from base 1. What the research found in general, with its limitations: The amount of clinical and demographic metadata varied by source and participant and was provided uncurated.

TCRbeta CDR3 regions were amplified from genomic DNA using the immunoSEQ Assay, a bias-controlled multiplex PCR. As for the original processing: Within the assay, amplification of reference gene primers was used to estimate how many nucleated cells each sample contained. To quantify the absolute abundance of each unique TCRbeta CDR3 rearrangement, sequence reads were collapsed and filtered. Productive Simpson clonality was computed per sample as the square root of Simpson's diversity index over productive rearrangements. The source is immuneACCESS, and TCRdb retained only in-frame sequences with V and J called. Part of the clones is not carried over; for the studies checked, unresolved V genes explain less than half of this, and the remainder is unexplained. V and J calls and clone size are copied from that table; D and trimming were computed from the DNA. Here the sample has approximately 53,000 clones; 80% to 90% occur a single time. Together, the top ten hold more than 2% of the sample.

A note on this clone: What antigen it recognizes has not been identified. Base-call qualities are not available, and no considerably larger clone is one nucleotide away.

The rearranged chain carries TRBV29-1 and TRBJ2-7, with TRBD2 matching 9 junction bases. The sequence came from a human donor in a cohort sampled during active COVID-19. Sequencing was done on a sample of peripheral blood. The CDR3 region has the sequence CSVSSGGGFNEQYF. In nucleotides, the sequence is TGCAGCGTTAGTAGCGGGGGTGGCTTTAACGAGCAGTACTTC.